These T cell receptor beta chains were read from a single sample in a study of blood T cell repertoires in COVID-19. Repertoires were generated with immunoSEQ multiplex PCR, while TCRdb's copy carries only in-frame clones and drops some. The sample has fewer than 80,000 clones; 90% are singletons. Source material: peripheral blood. The receptors here all came from a human donor in a cohort sampled during active COVID-19. Each CDR3 is given with its conserved first and last residue. D genes are given only for firm matches. Not every row has a clone size; where given, it reads once, few, many or a size class.

- TRBJ1-2 - TRBV7-2 CASSLLEGFVGGYTF TGTGCCAGCAGCTTATTAGAGGGTTTCGTGGGTGGCTACACCTTC
- TRBJ2-1 - TRBV6-5 CASSYEGGPDNEQFF TGTGCCAGCAGTTACGAGGGGGGGCCGGACAATGAGCAGTTCTTC
- TRBJ1-5 TRBD1 TRBV6-5 CASRDRGSNQPQHF TGTGCCAGCAGGGACAGGGGAAGCAATCAGCCCCAGCATTTT
- TRBJ2-5 - TRBV20-1 CSASRLAAETQYF TGCAGTGCTAGTCGGTTAGCAGCGGAGACCCAGTACTTC
- TRBJ1-2 - TRBV5-1 CASSAAVGAIGYTF TGCGCCAGCAGCGCGGCGGTAGGGGCGATTGGCTACACCTTC
- TRBJ2-2 - TRBV28 CASSLWPGANTGELFF TGTGCCAGCAGTTTATGGCCGGGGGCGAACACCGGGGAGCTGTTTTTT
- TRBJ1-2 - TRBV2 CASSGGLGRDNYGYTF TGTGCCAGCAGTGGTGGTTTGGGCAGGGATAACTATGGCTACACCTTC
- TRBJ2-5 TRBD2 TRBV9 CASSGRGGQGETQYF TGTGCCAGCAGCGGCCGCGGGGGGCAGGGGGAGACCCAGTACTTC
- TRBJ2-5 - TRBV15 CATSRDLGAGRPETQYF TGTGCCACCAGCAGAGATCTAGGGGCAGGGCGACCCGAGACCCAGTACTTC
- TRBJ2-5 TRBD2 TRBV6-6 CASRTGGETQYF TGTGCCAGCAGGACGGGAGGGGAGACCCAGTACTTC
- TRBJ2-3 TRBD2 TRBV9 CASSVPISPRGGTSPADTQYF TGTGCCAGCAGCGTTCCTATTTCCCCGCGAGGAGGGACTAGCCCCGCAGATACGCAGTATTTT
- TRBJ2-1 TRBD2 TRBV11-2 CASSLGSGGPYNEQFF TGTGCCAGCAGCTTAGGTAGCGGGGGACCTTACAATGAGCAGTTCTTC
- TRBJ2-3 TRBD2 TRBV18 CASSPITPGGATSTDTQYF TGTGCCAGCTCACCTATTACCCCCGGGGGGGCCACGAGCACAGATACGCAGTATTTT
- TRBJ2-7 - TRBV5-1 CASRDTYEQYF TGCGCCAGCAGGGACACCTACGAGCAGTACTTC
few TRBJ1-1 TRBD1 TRBV6-5 CASSSTGTRFAEAFF TGTGCCAGCAGCTCGACAGGGACTAGGTTCGCTGAAGCTTTCTTT
- TRBJ2-3 - TRBV7-2 CASSSGVWEDTQYF TGTGCCAGCAGCTCGGGGGTGTGGGAAGATACGCAGTATTTT
- TRBJ1-2 - TRBV19 CASSIDVSGTTGDHYTF TGTGCCAGTAGTATAGATGTCAGCGGGACTACCGGAGACCACTACACCTTC
- TRBJ1-5 - TRBV28 CASSLYRQPQHF TGTGCCAGCAGTTTATATCGGCAGCCCCAGCATTTT
- TRBJ1-1 - TRBV18 CASSPQELHLNTEAFF TGTGCCAGCTCACCACAAGAATTACACCTGAACACTGAAGCTTTCTTT
- TRBJ1-5 TRBD1 TRBV25-1 CASSETGGGNQPQHF TGTGCCAGCAGTGAAACAGGGGGCGGGAATCAGCCCCAGCATTTT
- TRBJ2-3 - TRBV7-2 CASSLRGGTDTQYF TGTGCCAGCAGCTTAAGGGGCGGCACAGATACGCAGTATTTT
- TRBJ2-7 TRBD2 TRBV30 CAWSSLAGQYF TGTGCCTGGAGTTCCCTAGCGGGGCAGTACTTC
few TRBJ1-6 - TRBV27 CASGPGHSNNSPLHF TGTGCCAGTGGCCCGGGACACTCGAACAATTCACCCCTCCACTTT
- TRBJ1-2 TRBD1 TRBV7-2 CASSPQGGDYGYTF TGTGCCAGCAGCCCCCAGGGGGGCGACTATGGCTACACCTTC
- TRBJ1-5 - TRBV5-6 CASSKQGNQPQHF TGTGCCAGCAGCAAACAGGGTAATCAGCCCCAGCATTTT
- TRBJ1-5 - TRBV2 CASTGPTDSNQPQHF TGTGCCAGCACCGGACCGACAGATAGCAATCAGCCCCAGCATTTT
- TRBJ2-5 - TRBV9 CASSEQGVETQYF TGTGCCAGCAGCGAACAGGGAGTGGAGACCCAGTACTTC
once TRBJ1-3 - TRBV5-1 CASSSGDSLSGNTIYF TGCGCCAGCAGCTCCGGTGACAGCCTCTCTGGAAACACCATATATTTT
- TRBJ1-6 TRBD1 TRBV12-3/TRBV12-4 CASSSAGGSPLHF TGTGCCAGCAGTTCCGCAGGGGGCTCACCCCTCCACTTT
- TRBJ1-1 TRBD1 TRBV5-8 CASSLGDRDKNTEAFF TGTGCCAGCAGCTTGGGAGACAGGGATAAGAACACTGAAGCTTTCTTT
- TRBJ2-7 TRBD2 TRBV6-5 CASSPSAGGSYEQYF TGTGCCAGCAGTCCCAGCGCGGGGGGCTCCTACGAGCAGTACTTC
- TRBJ1-1 TRBD1 TRBV2 CASRVTGGNTEAFF TGTGCCAGCAGAGTGACAGGGGGCAACACTGAAGCTTTCTTT
- TRBJ2-5 TRBD1 TRBV7-2 CASSPDRGPQETQYF TGTGCCAGCAGTCCGGACAGGGGACCTCAAGAGACCCAGTACTTC
- TRBJ1-1 - TRBV5-1 CASSPAGRGNTEAFF TGCGCCAGCAGCCCTGCGGGGCGTGGGAACACTGAAGCTTTCTTT
- TRBJ2-7 - TRBV5-1 CASSLIRDEQYF TGCGCCAGCAGCTTGATCAGGGACGAGCAGTACTTC
- TRBJ2-4 TRBD2 TRBV11-2 CASSLDGTSLNIQYF TGTGCCAGCAGCTTAGACGGGACTAGCTTAAACATTCAGTACTTC
- TRBJ2-6 - TRBV5-5 CASSPVGASGANVLTF TGTGCCAGCAGCCCCGTAGGGGCCTCTGGGGCCAACGTCCTGACTTTC
once TRBJ2-5 - TRBV6-6 CASRVPGETQYF TGTGCCAGCAGGGTCCCAGGGGAGACCCAGTACTTC
- TRBJ2-7 - TRBV12-3/TRBV12-4 CASSTRGGNEQYF TGTGCCAGCAGTACAAGGGGTGGCAACGAGCAGTACTTC
- TRBJ2-4 - TRBV19 CASSIGVSIAKNIQYF TGTGCCAGTAGTATCGGGGTGTCTATAGCCAAAAACATTCAGTACTTC
- TRBJ2-2 TRBD2 TRBV9 CASSWTRGGTGELFF TGTGCCAGCAGCTGGACTAGGGGAGGAACCGGGGAGCTGTTTTTT
- TRBJ1-3 TRBD1 TRBV11-2 CASSLDQGQGHGNTIYF TGTGCCAGCAGCTTAGATCAGGGACAGGGACATGGAAACACCATATATTTT
- TRBJ2-5 TRBD1 TRBV19 CASRSTGVKTQYF TGTGCCAGTAGATCAACAGGGGTAAAGACCCAGTACTTC
- TRBJ2-2 - TRBV19 CASSIGLNTGELFF TGTGCCAGTAGTATAGGACTGAACACCGGGGAGCTGTTTTTT
- TRBJ2-5 TRBD2 TRBV3-1/TRBV3-2 CASSRLGGAQETQYF TGTGCCAGCAGCCGCCTCGGGGGGGCGCAAGAGACCCAGTACTTC
- TRBJ1-1 - TRBV5-1 CASSFSGGNTEAFF TGCGCCAGCAGCTTCTCAGGAGGAAACACTGAAGCTTTCTTT
- TRBJ2-5 - TRBV6-5 CASSSSGVYQETQYF TGTGCCAGCAGTTCCTCTGGAGTGTACCAAGAGACCCAGTACTTC
- TRBJ1-3 - TRBV7-2 CASSLLGGWSDTIYF TGTGCCAGCAGCCTCCTCGGAGGGTGGTCGGACACCATATATTTT
- TRBJ1-4 TRBD1 TRBV5-1 CASSLEIQGATREKLFF TGCGCCAGCAGCTTGGAAATACAGGGGGCAACTCGTGAAAAACTGTTTTTT
- TRBJ1-4 TRBD1 TRBV18 CASSPRGTVEKLFF TGTGCCAGCTCACCACGTGGGACAGTCGAAAAACTGTTTTTT
- TRBJ1-6 - TRBV10-3 CAIRIQGPINSPLHF TGTGCCATCAGGATTCAGGGGCCGATTAATTCACCCCTCCACTTT
- TRBJ2-5 - TRBV6-6 CASRAVKETQYF TGTGCCAGCAGGGCAGTTAAAGAGACCCAGTACTTC